Included here is one T cell receptor (beta chain) sequence, with context. This sample was included in a study of blood T cell repertoires in COVID-19. Looking at the study overall: Acute and convalescent COVID-19 samples came from the United States, Italy and Spain. PBMCs, B-cell-depleted T cells, or T cells provided the cDNA or gDNA that made up the material.

Seattle researchers signed up patients amid active infection and tracked them longitudinally. Per the study methods: Amplification from reference gene primers served as the basis for estimated nucleated cell counts. Profiled with immunoSEQ multiplex PCR; TCRdb holds only in-frame clones, not every one. V and J calls and clone size follow that table, whereas D and trimming were derived from the DNA. The sample has under 250,000 clones; approximately 85% are singletons. CDR3 length: 15 residues. The J segment lost 3 bases and the V segment lost 5 bases, leaving 4 bases of the junction unmatched. Germline loops: CDR1 KGHDR, CDR2 SFDVKD.

V gene TRBV24-1 combines with J gene TRBJ2-3; 10 bases line up with TRBD2. The clonotype originates from a woman aged 80 or over with COVID-19, enrolled during active disease. Material: peripheral blood. The CDR3 here is CATSGKRGGTDTQYF. The CDR3 DNA follows: TGTGCCACCAGTGGAAAGCGGGGGGGAACAGATACGCAGTATTTT.